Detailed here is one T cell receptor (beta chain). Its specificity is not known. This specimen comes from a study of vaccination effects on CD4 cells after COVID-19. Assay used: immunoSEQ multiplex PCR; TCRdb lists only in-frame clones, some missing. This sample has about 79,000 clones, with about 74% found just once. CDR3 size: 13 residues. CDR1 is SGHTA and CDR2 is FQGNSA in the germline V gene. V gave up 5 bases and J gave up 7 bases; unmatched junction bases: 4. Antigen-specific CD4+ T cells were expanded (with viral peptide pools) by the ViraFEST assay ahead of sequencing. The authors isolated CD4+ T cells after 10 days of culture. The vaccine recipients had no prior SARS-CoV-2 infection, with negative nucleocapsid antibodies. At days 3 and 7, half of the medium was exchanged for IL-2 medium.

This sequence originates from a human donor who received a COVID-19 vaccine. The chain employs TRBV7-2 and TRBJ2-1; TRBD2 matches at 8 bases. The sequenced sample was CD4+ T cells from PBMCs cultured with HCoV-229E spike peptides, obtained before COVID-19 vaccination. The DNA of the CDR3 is TGTGCCAGCAGCAAGGGACTAGAGAATGAGCAGTTCTTC. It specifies CASSKGLENEQFF.